This T cell receptor beta chain stems from a study of blood T cell repertoires in COVID-19. Study at large: The United States, Italy and Spain provided the acute and convalescent COVID-19 samples. T cells, B-cell-depleted T cells, or PBMCs provided the cDNA or gDNA that served as material.

The CDR3 extends over 17 amino acids. Germline V CDR1 and CDR2: SQVTM, ANQGSEA. J was trimmed by 1 base and V by 5 bases; bases with no gene match: 15. The authors' processing: Scientists estimated how many nucleated cells there were by amplifying reference gene primers. Only in-frame clones appear in the TCRdb table, and some are missing; sequencing was by immunoSEQ multiplex PCR. The V and J calls and clone size come from that table; D and trimming were worked out from the DNA. The table has about 220,000 clones, around 82% seen once. The rearrangement uses TRBV29-1 and TRBJ2-5; TRBD1 matches at 8 bases. Source material: peripheral blood. The clonotype comes from a human donor in a cohort sampled during active COVID-19. This CDR3 reads CSVSPREVRGLQETQYF. For the CDR3, the DNA is TGCAGCGTTTCCCCTCGGGAAGTCAGGGGGCTCCAAGAGACCCAGTACTTC.